What follows describes a single T cell receptor (beta chain). This specimen comes from a study of metastatic and nonmetastatic thyroid tumors. TCRdb used MiXCR to call clones anew from the PCR reads. The table includes fewer than 40,000 clones, under 40% detected once. All patients were treatment-naive before thyroid surgery. Germline V lookup: CDR1 MNHEY, CDR2 SMNVEV (reference sequence). The V gene end was trimmed by 5 bases and the J gene end by 10 bases; junction bases not matched to a gene: 20. The CDR3 runs to 17 residues. The clonotype comes from a female donor with papillary thyroid cancer or a benign thyroid nodule (not recorded which). Some clones in this sample may be carry-over from other donors' samples. Material for sequencing was tumor tissue. The V gene is TRBV27, the J gene TRBJ2-1; 7 nucleotides line up with TRBD2. The CDR3 sequence is CASSRWDYKAIPTEQFF. The CDR3 DNA sequence: TGTGCCAGCAGTCGCTGGGACTACAAAGCCATCCCGACAGAGCAGTTCTTC.